This entry is about one TCR beta chain. These data come from a study of tumor-infiltrating lymphocytes in primary liver carcinoma. V gave up 2 bases and J gave up 0 bases; unmatched junction bases: 4. Per germline, CDR1 SEHNR and CDR2 FQNEAQ (reference sequence). The CDR3 runs 16 residues. Unsorted whole blood yielded the blood RNA, and germline DNA was also extracted. A primer in the constant region served to generate TCR beta cDNA from 450 to 600 ng of total RNA. Researchers made the TCR beta libraries by running three nested multiplex PCR rounds with slightly modified ARM-PCR. Each of the first two PCR rounds ran approximately 11 cycles with TRBV1-TRBV30 forward and C-beta reverse primers. One entry per CDR3 protein results from TCRdb running MiXCR on the multiplex PCR reads. The sample lists 300,000 to 400,000 distinct CDR3 sequences, about 62% occurring once.

The sequence was obtained from a man between 40 and 49 years old with primary liver carcinoma and hepatitis B virus infection. Sequencing was done on a sample of peripheral blood. This chain connects TRBV7-9 to TRBJ1-1, with TRBD1 matching 9 bases. The CDR3 loop is CASSLSGQGMNTEAFF. Here the CDR3 DNA reads TGTGCCAGCAGCTTATCAGGACAGGGGATGAACACTGAAGCTTTCTTT.